Following are 4 T cell receptor beta chains from one sample sequenced in a study of post-analysis software for immune sequencing data. Their target antigens are unknown. The study, taken as a whole, reports: Patients showed TRBV5-6, TRBV5-1 and TRBV20-1 among a few TRBV segments more frequent than in controls.

Tagging with unique molecular identifiers was a feature of the TCR beta cDNA libraries. TCRdb ran MiXCR on the PCR reads and lists one entry per CDR3 protein. The sample contains 650,000 to 850,000 distinct CDR3 sequences, around 50% of which appear only once. The sequencing input was blood. The receptors derive from a girl aged 5-17 years with multiple sclerosis.

The gene calls are TRBV6-6 and TRBJ2-3; TRBD2 agrees at 14 bases. Germline CDR1 is MNHNY and CDR2 is SVGAGI (reference sequence). CDR3 length: 15 amino acids. Trimming removed 5 bases from V and 4 bases from J; junction bases left unmatched: 2. DNA of the CDR3: TGTGCCAGCAGTAAGACTAGCGGGAGGGCAGATACGCAGTATTTT. Residues: CASSKTSGRADTQYF.

V usage is TRBV12-3 or TRBV12-4 and J usage is TRBJ2-3, with a weak D call TRBD2 (5 bases). CDR3 length: 16 amino acids. The V end lost 3 bases, the J end lost 1 base, and 14 bases lay between the germline ends. CDR3 amino acids: CASSLKRPGGTDTQYF. The CDR3, as DNA: TGTGCCAGCAGTTTGAAGCGGCCCGGCGGCACAGATACGCAGTATTTT.

This chain uses TRBV5-5 with TRBJ2-1; a weak D match, TRBD2 (6 bases). Trimming removed 6 bases at V and 0 bases at J, with 19 bases between. The CDR3 contains 17 residues. Germline V lookup: CDR1 SGHKS, CDR2 YYEKEE (reference sequence). This CDR3 reads CASTWDGGYGSYNEQFF. CDR3 DNA: TGTGCCAGCACCTGGGACGGAGGGTACGGCTCCTACAATGAGCAGTTCTTC.

This clonotype was picked up a small number of times. The chain employs TRBV10-3 and TRBJ1-2, with 8 bases matching TRBD1. The CDR3 is 16 residues long. The germline V gene encodes CDR1 ENHRY and CDR2 SYGVKD. With 2 bases clipped from V and 8 bases from J, the junction kept 13 bases outside the gene matches. CDR3 DNA: TGTGCCATCAGTGAGGGGGACAGGACTAAGTGGTACGGCTACACCTTC. Its protein is CAISEGDRTKWYGYTF.